This TCR beta chain came from a study of blood T cell repertoires in COVID-19 (dated by TCRdb to about 2020). The study in broad terms: Collaborator samples came from the United States, Italy and Spain and covered acute and convalescent phases of COVID-19. The material from the prospective study consisted of cDNA or gDNA derived from T cells, B-cell-depleted T cells, or PBMCs. The dataset comprised deeply sampled blood TCRbeta repertoires from subjects exposed to, actively infected with, or recovered from COVID-19. The repertoires were released in a freely available public database intended as a resource for research on the immune response to SARS-CoV-2. Samples came from the ongoing ImmuneRACE study (first 160 participants) plus 1,254 subjects from 6 global collaborators. The sample metadata nearly always contained a de-identified subject ID, COVID-19 status, age in years and sex. Where available, HLA class I and class II types were taken from metadata supplied by the sample provider and were not determined by assay-based typing.

Points the paper makes about the study in general: Clinical and demographic metadata were provided uncurated, with the amount varying by source and participant.

The collaborating institutions used their own protocols to collect whole blood in K2EDTA tubes. For TCRbeta analysis, collaborator samples were shipped as frozen whole blood, as isolated PBMCs, or as DNA extracted from either sample type. With respect to this clone: It has no known antigen specificity. No much larger clone exists at a distance of one base, and base qualities are not known.

Based on the germline V gene, the CDR1 and CDR2 sequences are SGDLS and YYNGEE. Ends trimmed: V by 2 bases, J by 7 bases; bases unmatched to a gene: 6. From its cysteine to its phenylalanine, the CDR3 spans 15 amino acids. The DNA shown is the 45-base CDR3, in frame from base 1. TCRbeta CDR3 regions were amplified from genomic DNA using the immunoSEQ Assay, a bias-controlled multiplex PCR. Regarding the original processing steps: The number of nucleated cells in each sample was estimated from the amplification of reference gene primers within the assay. Sequence reads were collapsed and filtered to measure the absolute abundance of every unique TCRbeta CDR3 rearrangement. For each sample, productive Simpson clonality was calculated as the square root of Simpson's diversity index across productive rearrangements. Sourced from immuneACCESS, this table was stored by TCRdb with only in-frame sequences that have V and J called. A share of the clones is absent; for the studies checked, an unresolved V gene accounts for under half, and the remainder has no known explanation. V, J and clone size were drawn from that table, and D and trimming were deduced from the DNA. The sample records roughly 120,000 clones, 78% of which are singletons. The ten largest clones take up about 2.3% of the sample.

Sequencing was done on a sample of peripheral blood. The source is a man between 65 and 85 years old with acute or convalescent COVID-19. The chain is encoded by TRBV9 joined to TRBJ2-2; a stretch of 9 junction bases matches TRBD1. The CDR3 region has the sequence CASSVAGTGIGELFF. DNA sequence: TGTGCCAGCAGCGTGGCCGGGACAGGGATCGGGGAGCTGTTTTTT.